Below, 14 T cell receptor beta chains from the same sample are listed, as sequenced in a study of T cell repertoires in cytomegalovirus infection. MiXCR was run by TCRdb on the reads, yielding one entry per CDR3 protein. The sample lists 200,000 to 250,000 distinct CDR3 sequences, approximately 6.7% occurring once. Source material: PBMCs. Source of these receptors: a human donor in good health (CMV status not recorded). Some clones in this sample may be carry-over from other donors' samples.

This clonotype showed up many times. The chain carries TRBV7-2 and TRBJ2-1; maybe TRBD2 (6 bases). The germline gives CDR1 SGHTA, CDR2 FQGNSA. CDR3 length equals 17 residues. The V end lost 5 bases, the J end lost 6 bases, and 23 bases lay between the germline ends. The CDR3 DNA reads TGTGCCAGCAGCGGAGGGACCCAGCGACGTCTGTTCAATGAGCAGTTCTTC. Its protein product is CASSGGTQRRLFNEQFF.

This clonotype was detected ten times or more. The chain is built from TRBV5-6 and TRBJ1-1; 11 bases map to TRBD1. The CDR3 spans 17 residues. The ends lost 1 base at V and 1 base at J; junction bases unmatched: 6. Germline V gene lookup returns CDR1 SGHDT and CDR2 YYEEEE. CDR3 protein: CASSLPGQGETNTEAFF. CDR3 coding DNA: TGTGCCAGCAGCTTGCCGGGACAGGGGGAGACGAACACTGAAGCTTTCTTT.

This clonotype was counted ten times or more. CDR3 region: CASSESFLGEQFF. CDR3 coding DNA: TGTGCCAGCAGCGAATCTTTCCTAGGTGAGCAGTTCTTC. The rearrangement uses TRBV7-7 and TRBJ2-1; D is unresolved. The CDR3 is 13 residues long. Trimming took 5 bases from V and 9 from J, leaving 14 bases between them. Germline V lookup: CDR1 SSHAT, CDR2 FNYEAQ (reference sequence).

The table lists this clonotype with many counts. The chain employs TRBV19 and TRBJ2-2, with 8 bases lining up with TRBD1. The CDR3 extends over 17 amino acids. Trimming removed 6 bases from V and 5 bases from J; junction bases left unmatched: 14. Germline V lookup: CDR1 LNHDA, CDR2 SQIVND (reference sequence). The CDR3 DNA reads TGTGCCAGTAGCCCCTACGGGGCGAGACAGGGGACCGGGGAGCTGTTTTTT. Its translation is CASSPYGARQGTGELFF.

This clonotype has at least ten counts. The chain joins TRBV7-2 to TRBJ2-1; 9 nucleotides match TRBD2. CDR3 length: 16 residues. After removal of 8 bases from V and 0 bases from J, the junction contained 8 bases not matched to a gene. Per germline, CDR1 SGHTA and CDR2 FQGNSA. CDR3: CASLRGGGSSYNEQFF. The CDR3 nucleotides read TGTGCCAGCCTGCGCGGGGGGGGGAGCTCCTACAATGAGCAGTTCTTC.

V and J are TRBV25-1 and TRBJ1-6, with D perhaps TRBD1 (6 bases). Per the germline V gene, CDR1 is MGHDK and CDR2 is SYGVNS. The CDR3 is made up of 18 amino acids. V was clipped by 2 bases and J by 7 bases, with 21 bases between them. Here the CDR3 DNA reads TGTGCCAGCAGTGAAGGTCCGCAGGGGCCTTTGATGAATTCACCCCTCCACTTT. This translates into CASSEGPQGPLMNSPLHF.

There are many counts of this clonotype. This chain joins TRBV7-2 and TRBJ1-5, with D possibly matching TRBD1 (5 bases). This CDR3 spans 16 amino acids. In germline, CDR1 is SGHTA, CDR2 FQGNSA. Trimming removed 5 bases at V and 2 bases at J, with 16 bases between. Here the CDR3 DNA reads TGTGCCAGCAGCGGAGGGGTGGGTTTGGGCAATCAGCCCCAGCATTTT. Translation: CASSGGVGLGNQPQHF.

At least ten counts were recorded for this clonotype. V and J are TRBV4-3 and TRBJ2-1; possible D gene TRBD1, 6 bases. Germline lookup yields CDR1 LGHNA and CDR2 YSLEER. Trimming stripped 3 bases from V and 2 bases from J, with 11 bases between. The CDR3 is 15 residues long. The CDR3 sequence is CASSQGASPYNEQFF. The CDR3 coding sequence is TGCGCCAGCAGCCAGGGGGCTAGCCCCTACAATGAGCAGTTCTTC.

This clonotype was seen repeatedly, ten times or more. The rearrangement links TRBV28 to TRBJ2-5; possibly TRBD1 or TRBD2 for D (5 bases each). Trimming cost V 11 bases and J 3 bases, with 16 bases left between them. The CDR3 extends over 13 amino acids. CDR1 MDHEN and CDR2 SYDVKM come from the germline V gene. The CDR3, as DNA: TGTGCCGCTGAGGCAGGGAGAGAAGAGACCCAGTACTTC. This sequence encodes CAAEAGREETQYF.

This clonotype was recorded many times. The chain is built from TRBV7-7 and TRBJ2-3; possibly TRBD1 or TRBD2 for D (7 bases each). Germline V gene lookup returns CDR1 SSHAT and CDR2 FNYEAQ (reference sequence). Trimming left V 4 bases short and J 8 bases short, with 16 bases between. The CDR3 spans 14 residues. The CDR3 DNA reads TGTGCCAGCAGCTCATCTTCCAGGGGGGGTACGCAGTATTTT. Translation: CASSSSSRGGTQYF.

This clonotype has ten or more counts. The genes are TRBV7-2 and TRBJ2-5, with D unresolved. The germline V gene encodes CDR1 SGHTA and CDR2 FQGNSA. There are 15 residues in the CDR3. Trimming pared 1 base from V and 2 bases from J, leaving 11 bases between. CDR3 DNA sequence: TGTGCCAGCAGCTTAGGGGCCTTCAATCAAGAGACCCAGTACTTC. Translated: CASSLGAFNQETQYF.

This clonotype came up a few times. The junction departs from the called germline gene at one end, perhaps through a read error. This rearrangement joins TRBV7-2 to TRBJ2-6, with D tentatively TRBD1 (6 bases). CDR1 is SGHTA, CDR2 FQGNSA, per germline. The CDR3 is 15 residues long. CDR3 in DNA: TGTGCCGGCAGGGGAACAAGCTCTGGGGCCAACGTCCTGACTTTC. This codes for CAGRGTSSGANVLTF.

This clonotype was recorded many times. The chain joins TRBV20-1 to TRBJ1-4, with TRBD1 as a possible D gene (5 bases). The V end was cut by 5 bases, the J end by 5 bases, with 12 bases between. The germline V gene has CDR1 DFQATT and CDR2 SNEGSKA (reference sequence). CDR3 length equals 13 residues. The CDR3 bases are TGCAGTGCTCGGGACGGGATAAATGAAAAACTGTTTTTT. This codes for CSARDGINEKLFF.

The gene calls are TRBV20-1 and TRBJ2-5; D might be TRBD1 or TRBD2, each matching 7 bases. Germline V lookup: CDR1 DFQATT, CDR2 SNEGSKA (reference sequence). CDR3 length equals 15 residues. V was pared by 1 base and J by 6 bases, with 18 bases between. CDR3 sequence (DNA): TGCAGTGCTAGAGCCAACAGGGGAGGGGGGAAGACCCAGTACTTC. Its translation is CSARANRGGGKTQYF.